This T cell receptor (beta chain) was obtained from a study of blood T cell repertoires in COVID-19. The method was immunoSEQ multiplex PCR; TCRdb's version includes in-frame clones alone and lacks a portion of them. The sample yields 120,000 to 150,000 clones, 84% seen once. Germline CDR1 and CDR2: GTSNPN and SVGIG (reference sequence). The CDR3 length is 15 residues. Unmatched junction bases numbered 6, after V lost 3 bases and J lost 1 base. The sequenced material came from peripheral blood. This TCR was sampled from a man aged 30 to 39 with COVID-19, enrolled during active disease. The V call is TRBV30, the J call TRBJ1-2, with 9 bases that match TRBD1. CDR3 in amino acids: CAWRSGTGNNYGYTF. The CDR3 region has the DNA TGTGCCTGGAGATCCGGGACAGGGAATAACTATGGCTACACCTTC.